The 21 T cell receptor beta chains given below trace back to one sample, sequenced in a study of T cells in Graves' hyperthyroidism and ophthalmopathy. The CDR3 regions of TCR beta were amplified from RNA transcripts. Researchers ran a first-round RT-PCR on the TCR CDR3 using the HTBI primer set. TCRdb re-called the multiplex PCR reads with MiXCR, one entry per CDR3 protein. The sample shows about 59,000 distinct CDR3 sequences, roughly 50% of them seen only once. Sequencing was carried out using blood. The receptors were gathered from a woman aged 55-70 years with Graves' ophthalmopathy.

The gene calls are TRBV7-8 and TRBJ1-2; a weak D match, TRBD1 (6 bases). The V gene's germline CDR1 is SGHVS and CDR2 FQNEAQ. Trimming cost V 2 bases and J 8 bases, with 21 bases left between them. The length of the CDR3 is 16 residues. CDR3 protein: CASSLNSGGGRKGYTF. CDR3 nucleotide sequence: TGTGCCAGCAGCTTAAATTCGGGTGGGGGCAGAAAAGGCTACACCTTC.

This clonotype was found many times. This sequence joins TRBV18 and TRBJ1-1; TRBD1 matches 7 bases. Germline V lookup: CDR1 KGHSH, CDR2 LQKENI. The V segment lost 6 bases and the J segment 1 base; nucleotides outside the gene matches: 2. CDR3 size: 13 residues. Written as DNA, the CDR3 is TGTGCCAGCTCCGACAGGGAGAACACTGAAGCTTTCTTT. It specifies CASSDRENTEAFF.

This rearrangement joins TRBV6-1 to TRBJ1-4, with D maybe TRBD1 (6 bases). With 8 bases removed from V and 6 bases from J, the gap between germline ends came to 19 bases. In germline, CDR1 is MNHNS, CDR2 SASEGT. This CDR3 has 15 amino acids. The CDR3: CASGVAQGGHEKLFF. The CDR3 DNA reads TGTGCCAGCGGGGTGGCCCAAGGGGGTCATGAAAAACTGTTTTTT.

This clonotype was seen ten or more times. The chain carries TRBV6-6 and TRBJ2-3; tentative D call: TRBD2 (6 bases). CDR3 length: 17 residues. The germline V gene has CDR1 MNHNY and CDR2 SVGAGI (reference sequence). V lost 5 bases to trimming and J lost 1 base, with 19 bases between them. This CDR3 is CASSDDSSEWGTDTQYF. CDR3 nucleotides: TGTGCCAGCAGTGACGACTCTAGCGAATGGGGCACAGATACGCAGTATTTT.

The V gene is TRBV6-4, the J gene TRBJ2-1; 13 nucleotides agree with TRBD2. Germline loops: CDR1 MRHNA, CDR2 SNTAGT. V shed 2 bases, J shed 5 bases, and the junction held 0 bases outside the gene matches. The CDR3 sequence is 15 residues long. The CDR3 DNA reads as TGTGCCAGCAGTGACGGGACTAGCGGGGACAATGAGCAGTTCTTC. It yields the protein CASSDGTSGDNEQFF.

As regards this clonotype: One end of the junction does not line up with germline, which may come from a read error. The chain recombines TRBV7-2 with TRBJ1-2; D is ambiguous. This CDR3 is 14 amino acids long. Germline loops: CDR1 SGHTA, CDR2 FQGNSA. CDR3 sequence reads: CANSLVEGCYGYTF. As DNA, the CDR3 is TGTGCCAACAGCTTAGTAGAGGGATGCTATGGCTACACCTTC.

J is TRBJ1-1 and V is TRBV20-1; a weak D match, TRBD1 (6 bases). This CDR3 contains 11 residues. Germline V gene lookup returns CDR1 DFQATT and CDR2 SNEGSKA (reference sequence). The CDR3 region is CSVAGVTEAFF. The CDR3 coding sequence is TGCAGCGTGGCAGGGGTCACTGAAGCTTTCTTT.

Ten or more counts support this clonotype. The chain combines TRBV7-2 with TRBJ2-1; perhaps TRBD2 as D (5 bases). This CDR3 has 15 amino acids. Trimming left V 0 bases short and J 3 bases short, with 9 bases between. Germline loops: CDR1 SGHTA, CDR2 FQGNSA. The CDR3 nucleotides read TGTGCCAGCAGCTTAGCGCCCGGGGACTACAATGAGCAGTTCTTC. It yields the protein CASSLAPGDYNEQFF.

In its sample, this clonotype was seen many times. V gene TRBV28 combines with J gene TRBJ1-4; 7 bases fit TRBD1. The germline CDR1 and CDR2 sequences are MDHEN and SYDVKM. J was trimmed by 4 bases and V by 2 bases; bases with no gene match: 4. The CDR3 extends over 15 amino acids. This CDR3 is CASSLNRGNNEKLFF. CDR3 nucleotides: TGTGCCAGCAGTTTAAACAGGGGCAATAATGAAAAACTGTTTTTT.

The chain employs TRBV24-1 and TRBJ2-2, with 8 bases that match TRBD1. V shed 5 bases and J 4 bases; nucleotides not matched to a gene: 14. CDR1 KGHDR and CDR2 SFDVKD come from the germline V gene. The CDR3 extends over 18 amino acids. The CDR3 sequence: CATSAGRAGGSSTGELFF. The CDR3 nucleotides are TGTGCCACCAGTGCAGGTAGAGCAGGGGGCTCGAGCACCGGGGAGCTGTTTTTT.

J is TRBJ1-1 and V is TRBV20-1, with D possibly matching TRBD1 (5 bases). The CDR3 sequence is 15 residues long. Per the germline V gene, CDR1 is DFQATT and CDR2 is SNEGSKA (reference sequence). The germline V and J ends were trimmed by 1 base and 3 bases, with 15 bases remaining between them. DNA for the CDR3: TGCAGTGCTAGAGGCATGGGCTGGGGGGACACTGAAGCTTTCTTT. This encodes CSARGMGWGDTEAFF.

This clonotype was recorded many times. The CDR3 nucleotides are TGTGCCAGCAGCGTATCCGGGTCTAATGAAAAACTGTTTTTT. Amino acids: CASSVSGSNEKLFF. J is TRBJ1-4 and V is TRBV9, with no clear D. The CDR3 is 14 amino acids. In germline, CDR1 is SGDLS, CDR2 YYNGEE. V lost 1 base and J lost 3, with 7 bases in between.

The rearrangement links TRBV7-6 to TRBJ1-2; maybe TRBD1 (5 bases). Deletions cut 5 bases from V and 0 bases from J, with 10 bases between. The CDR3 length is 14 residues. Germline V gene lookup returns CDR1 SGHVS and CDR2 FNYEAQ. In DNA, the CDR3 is TGTGCCAGCAGCCCCCGCAGGGCTAACTATGGCTACACCTTC. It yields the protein CASSPRRANYGYTF.

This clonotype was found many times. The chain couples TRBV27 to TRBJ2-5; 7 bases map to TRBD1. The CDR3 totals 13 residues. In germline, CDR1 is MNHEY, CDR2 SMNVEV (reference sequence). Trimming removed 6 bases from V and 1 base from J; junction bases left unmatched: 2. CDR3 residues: CASSTGAQETQYF. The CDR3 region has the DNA TGTGCCAGCAGCACAGGGGCCCAAGAGACCCAGTACTTC.

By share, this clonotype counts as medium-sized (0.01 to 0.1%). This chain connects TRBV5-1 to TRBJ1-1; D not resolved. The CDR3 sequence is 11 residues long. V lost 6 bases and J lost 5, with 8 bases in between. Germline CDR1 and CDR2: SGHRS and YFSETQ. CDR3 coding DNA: TGCGCCAGCACCTTAGGGACTGAAGCTTTCTTT. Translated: CASTLGTEAFF.

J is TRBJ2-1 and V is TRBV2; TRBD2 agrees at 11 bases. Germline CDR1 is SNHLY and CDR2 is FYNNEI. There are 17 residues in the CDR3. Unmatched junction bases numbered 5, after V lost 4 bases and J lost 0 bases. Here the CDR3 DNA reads TGTGCCAGCAGTGGGTTTACTAGCGGGAGCTCCTACAATGAGCAGTTCTTC. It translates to CASSGFTSGSSYNEQFF.

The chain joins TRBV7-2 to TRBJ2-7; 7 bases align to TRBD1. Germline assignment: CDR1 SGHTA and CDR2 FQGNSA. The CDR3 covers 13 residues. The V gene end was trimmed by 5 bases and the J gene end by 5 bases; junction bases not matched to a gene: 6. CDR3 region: CASSARGIDEQYF. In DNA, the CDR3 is TGTGCCAGCAGCGCCAGGGGGATCGACGAGCAGTACTTC.

CDR3 coding DNA: TGCGCCAGCAGCGTAGTAGGGGGGGGGGATTATGGCTACACCTTC. Residues: CASSVVGGGDYGYTF. The rearrangement joins TRBV5-1 to TRBJ1-2, with D perhaps matching TRBD1 (6 bases). Per germline, CDR1 SGHRS and CDR2 YFSETQ. Trimming left V 4 bases short and J 5 bases short, with 18 bases between. This CDR3 is 15 amino acids long.

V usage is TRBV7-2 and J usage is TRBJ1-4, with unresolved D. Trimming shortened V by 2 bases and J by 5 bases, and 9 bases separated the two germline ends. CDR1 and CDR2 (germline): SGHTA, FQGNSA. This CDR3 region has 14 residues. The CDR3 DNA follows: TGTGCCAGCAGCTTATCCGTAAACAATGAAAAACTGTTTTTT. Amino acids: CASSLSVNNEKLFF.

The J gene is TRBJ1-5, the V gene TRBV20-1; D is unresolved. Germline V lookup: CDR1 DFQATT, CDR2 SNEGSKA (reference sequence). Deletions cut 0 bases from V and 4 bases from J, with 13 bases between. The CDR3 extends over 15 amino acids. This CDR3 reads CSARDPGRGNQPQHF. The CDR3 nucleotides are TGCAGTGCTAGAGATCCCGGGAGAGGAAATCAGCCCCAGCATTTT.

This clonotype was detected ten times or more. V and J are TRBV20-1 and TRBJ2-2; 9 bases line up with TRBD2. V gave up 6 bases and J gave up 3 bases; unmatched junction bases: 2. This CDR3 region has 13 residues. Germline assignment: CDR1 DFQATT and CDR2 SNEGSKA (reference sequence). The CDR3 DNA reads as TGCAGTGCGACTAGCGGATACACCGGGGAGCTGTTTTTT. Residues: CSATSGYTGELFF.